Each of the 18 T cell receptor beta chains below was sequenced from the same sample in a study of OX40 agonist ivuxolimab in advanced cancers. TCRdb's table, derived via immunoSEQ multiplex PCR, lists solely in-frame clones and lacks some. The sample consists of some 35,000 clones, around 80% of them appearing once. The starting material was CD4+ or CD8+ T cells sorted from blood, obtained in a trial of the OX40 agonist ivuxolimab. These receptors were obtained from an adult with an advanced solid tumor such as melanoma, head and neck, liver or kidney cancer.

The chain links TRBV18 to TRBJ2-5; D not certain. CDR3 length: 11 amino acids. Trimming took 4 bases from V and 1 from J, leaving 1 base between them. The germline CDR1 and CDR2 sequences are KGHSH and LQKENI. Written as DNA, the CDR3 is TGTGCCAGCTCACGCCAAGAGACCCAGTACTTC. Protein: CASSRQETQYF. Complete variable domain (other parts from reference TRBV18 and TRBJ2-5): NAGVMQNPRHLVRRRGQEARLRCSPMKGHSHVYWYRQLPEEGLKFMVYLQKENIIDESGMPKERFSAEFPKEGPSILRIQQVVRGDSAAYFCASSRQETQYFGPGTRLLVL.

The chain recombines TRBV7-2 with TRBJ2-1; 12 positions agree with TRBD2. Germline lookup yields CDR1 SGHTA and CDR2 FQGNSA. V trimming: 5 bases; J trimming: 12 bases; junction bases outside the gene matches: 2. The CDR3 is 12 amino acids. CDR3 DNA sequence: TGTGCCAGCAGCAAACTAGCGGGAGGGCAGTTCTTC. This sequence encodes CASSKLAGGQFF.

This chain links TRBV14 with TRBJ1-6, with D maybe TRBD1 (5 bases). Germline V gene data show CDR1 as SGHDN and CDR2 as FVKESK. V was trimmed by 1 base and J by 9 bases, leaving 7 bases between them. This CDR3 spans 13 amino acids. The CDR3 protein is CASSQVQGSPLHF. CDR3 sequence (DNA): TGTGCCAGCAGCCAAGTCCAGGGTTCACCCCTCCACTTT.

This clone was detected a few times. V is TRBV11-2 and J is TRBJ2-7, with unresolved D. Germline V gene lookup returns CDR1 SGHAT and CDR2 FQNNGV. V lost 0 bases and J 6 bases, leaving 12 bases between the germline ends. The CDR3 sequence is 14 residues long. This chain's CDR3 is CASSLDRVIGEQYF. The CDR3 DNA reads as TGTGCCAGCAGCTTAGACCGGGTAATCGGCGAGCAGTACTTC.

The count of this clone is one. The rearrangement uses TRBV7-2 and TRBJ2-1, with a tentative D call TRBD2 (7 bases). Germline loops: CDR1 SGHTA, CDR2 FQGNSA. This CDR3 spans 17 amino acids. V gave up 2 bases and J gave up 9 bases, with 23 bases separating them. The CDR3 here is CASSLSGEAGVGGEQFF. The CDR3 coding sequence is TGTGCCAGCAGCTTATCCGGCGAGGCGGGAGTAGGGGGTGAGCAGTTCTTC.

The CDR3 spells CASSKGLAGDLKDTQYF. Here the CDR3 DNA reads TGTGCCAGCAGTAAAGGACTAGCGGGAGACCTGAAGGATACGCAGTATTTT. This rearrangement joins TRBV6-1 to TRBJ2-3; 13 bases agree with TRBD2. Trimming removed 5 bases from V and 6 bases from J; junction bases left unmatched: 11. Germline loops: CDR1 MNHNS, CDR2 SASEGT. This CDR3 comprises 17 residues.

The rearrangement links TRBV6-1 to TRBJ2-2, with D perhaps being TRBD1 or TRBD2 (5 bases each). CDR3 length equals 13 residues. Per germline, CDR1 MNHNS and CDR2 SASEGT. Trimming removed 3 bases at V and 6 bases at J, with 8 bases between. CDR3: CASSEQGPGELFF. The CDR3 DNA sequence: TGTGCCAGCAGTGAGCAGGGACCCGGGGAGCTGTTTTTT.

The chain employs TRBV6-6 and TRBJ2-3, with 10 bases aligning to TRBD2. V was pared by 7 bases and J by 5 bases, with 12 bases of the junction left unmatched. The CDR3 has 16 amino acids. Germline loops: CDR1 MNHNY, CDR2 SVGAGI (reference sequence). The CDR3 region has the DNA TGTGCCAGCACCAAAGCAAGCGGGAGGGCCTTAGATACGCAGTATTTT. Its translation is CASTKASGRALDTQYF.

The gene calls are TRBV28 and TRBJ2-3; 7 nucleotides align to TRBD1. The germline V gene encodes CDR1 MDHEN and CDR2 SYDVKM. CDR3 length: 12 amino acids. The V segment lost 6 bases and the J segment 10 bases; nucleotides outside the gene matches: 7. The CDR3 protein is CASSRDSSSQYF. DNA for the CDR3: TGTGCCAGCAGCAGGGACAGCTCATCGCAGTATTTT.

The chain joins TRBV7-9 to TRBJ2-7; 7 bases align to TRBD1. V lost 5 bases and J lost 1; bases outside the gene matches: 2. Germline V gene sequence: CDR1 SEHNR, CDR2 FQNEAQ (reference sequence). The CDR3 runs 13 residues. In nucleotides, the CDR3 is TGTGCCAGCAGCGTGGGACAGTCCTACGAGCAGTACTTC. This sequence encodes CASSVGQSYEQYF.

The rearrangement links TRBV27 to TRBJ2-7; TRBD1 is a possible D gene (5 bases). The V gene lost 2 bases and the J gene lost 3 bases, with 20 bases spanning the gap. The CDR3 contains 17 residues. CDR1 and CDR2 from the germline V gene are MNHEY and SMNVEV (reference sequence). The CDR3 bases are TGTGCCAGCAGTTTAATTGGTCCGAGACAGAATGTCTACGAGCAGTACTTC. It encodes CASSLIGPRQNVYEQYF.

This chain joins TRBV7-2 and TRBJ1-4; no firm D call. V dropped 2 bases and J dropped 10 bases, with 11 bases sitting between them. Looked up from germline, CDR1 is SGHTA and CDR2 is FQGNSA. This CDR3 spans 13 amino acids. In DNA form, the CDR3 reads TGTGCCAGCAGCTTAAGTATCCCCGGAAAACTGTTTTTT. Amino acids: CASSLSIPGKLFF.

V gene TRBV28 combines with J gene TRBJ2-3, with D possibly matching TRBD2 (6 bases). The CDR3 length is 16 residues. Trimming shortened V by 3 bases and J by 6 bases, and 19 bases separated the two germline ends. Germline CDR1 and CDR2: MDHEN and SYDVKM. In nucleotides, the CDR3 is TGTGCCAGCAGTTTTCGATTACATGGAGGGTTGGATACGCAGTATTTT. This sequence encodes CASSFRLHGGLDTQYF.

CDR3 sequence reads: CASSVDQAAANYGYTF. DNA of the CDR3: TGTGCCAGCAGCGTAGACCAAGCTGCTGCTAACTATGGCTACACCTTC. The rearrangement uses TRBV9 and TRBJ1-2; D remains unclear. The CDR3 is 16 amino acids. V lost 0 bases and J lost 0, with 12 bases in between. Germline V CDR1 and CDR2: SGDLS, YYNGEE. The full variable domain, in which reference TRBV9 and TRBJ1-2 provide the parts outside the CDR3, is DSGVTQTPKHLITATGQRVTLRCSPRSGDLSVYWYQQSLDQGLQFLIQYYNGEERAKGNILERFSAQQFPDLHSELNLSSLELGDSALYFCASSVDQAAANYGYTFGSGTRLTVV.

The chain combines TRBV13 with TRBJ2-7, with a possible D match to TRBD1 (6 bases). The CDR3 has 17 amino acids. V dropped 5 bases and J dropped 0 bases, with 20 bases sitting between them. Germline V gene lookup returns CDR1 PRHDT and CDR2 FYEKMQ (reference sequence). CDR3 nucleotides: TGTGCCAGCAGCCCCGCCGTTTTTGCAGGGGACTCCTACGAGCAGTACTTC. Amino acids: CASSPAVFAGDSYEQYF.

V and J are TRBV5-4 and TRBJ2-7; 8 nucleotides line up with TRBD2. The CDR3 sequence is 15 residues long. Germline V gene sequence: CDR1 SGHNT, CDR2 YYREEE (reference sequence). With V trimmed by 3 bases and J by 7 bases, 12 bases remained unmatched. For the CDR3, the DNA is TGTGCCAGCAGCTCGGGGGGGAGCGGGAGATGGGAGCAGTACTTC. It specifies CASSSGGSGRWEQYF.

The chain employs TRBV7-3 and TRBJ2-2, with a possible D match to TRBD2 (6 bases). From germline, CDR1 is SGHTA and CDR2 FQGTGA. This CDR3 spans 15 amino acids. V shed 1 base and J shed 4 bases, with 10 bases lying between them. CDR3: CASSLMTSSTGELFF. The CDR3 nucleotides are TGTGCCAGCAGCTTAATGACTAGTTCCACCGGGGAGCTGTTTTTT.

The chain is built from TRBV28 and TRBJ2-7; D perhaps matches TRBD2 (6 bases). The CDR3 covers 14 residues. Germline V gene data show CDR1 as MDHEN and CDR2 as SYDVKM. Trimming left V 7 bases short and J 0 bases short, with 13 bases between. In DNA form, the CDR3 reads TGTGCCAGCACCGCCCGGCGGGACTCCTACGAGCAGTACTTC. This gives the protein CASTARRDSYEQYF.